This T cell receptor (beta chain) is from a study of cytomegalovirus exposure and HLA in healthy donors (TCRdb year 2017). Study-wide context: In an earlier analysis of approximately 500 of the donors, 276 Gb of sequence data and 100 million or so unique TCR beta sequences from roughly 180 million T cells were reported. Alongside the repertoire data, information on donor age, sex, ethnicity and CMV serostatus was compiled. To study patterns of TCR occurrence, a later analysis re-analyzed previously published TCR beta repertoires from several hundred donors and added high-resolution HLA genotyping. The number of donors typed differed by locus, with about 629-630 for A, B, C, DRB1 and DQB1, more than 500 for DQA1, about 610 for DPA1, and around 430 for DPB1. Besides the first cohort of some 670 subjects, a separate validation cohort made up of around 120 different subjects was used. The study aimed to test whether signatures of past pathogen exposure could be identified by cataloging public T cell receptors. Class I and class II HLA loci were covered by the typing at four-digit resolution. An earlier analysis of some 500 of the donors applied high-throughput TCR beta sequencing to assess whether each TCR beta V gene segment acted as functional or pseudogenic. An early release covering 500 to 750 HLA-typed donors comprised 300 to 350 gigabases of sequencing data and roughly 85 million unique TCR sequences. Of the 350 to 400 genotyped donors, approximately 83% fell in the genetic ancestry cluster associated with self-reported Caucasian donors. All discovery cohort repertoires had been generated on a single sequencing platform. High-throughput TCR immunosequencing, statistical association of individual TCRs with disease status, and machine learning were combined to predict cytomegalovirus infection status. Using immunosequencing, the study profiled T cell repertoires from 500 to 800 subjects and related those repertoires to cytomegalovirus serostatus. Among around 400 genotyped donors of the cohort, an average of around 250,000 unique TCR beta nucleotide sequences was sequenced per donor, of which about 18% were non-productive. Several DR-DQ haplotypes were handled as single units for association and clustering, since linkage in the cohort was strong. A later genetic analysis used genome-wide SNP genotypes for about 60% of the roughly 670 donors, treating that subset as a discovery cohort. Rather than drawing on any new phenotypic data, the later analysis identified candidate immune exposures from TCR beta sequences and the way those sequences occurred across donors. Results the study describes overall, beyond this receptor: A further reported finding was that TCR beta sequences accurately predicted the HLA-A and HLA-B alleles for most subjects in the first cohort. In an earlier analysis of roughly 560 of the donors, most TCR beta V segments were observed in productive rearrangements about 87% or about 30% of the time, broadly matching IMGT annotations. In a later genetic analysis, fewer N-insertions in productive TCRs were reported among donors in an Asian-associated ancestry cluster than the approximately 710-donor mean. Most TCR sequences were observed very rarely across donors, whereas some public TCRs were present in many individuals. A later analysis found that TCR association rates varied across HLA loci, with DRB1 alleles showing the most associated TCRs and HLA-C alleles the fewest. It was suggested by the authors that the approach could potentially be generalized to other disease states and immunological phenotypes. CMV serostatus was the only immune exposure information available for the cohort. When HLA alleles, especially DR and DQ, strongly co-occurred, TCR associations were difficult to assign to individual alleles. Three of the identified cytomegalovirus-associated TCR beta chains were confirmed in vitro to be specific for cytomegalovirus antigens. At a false discovery rate of 0.05, a later analysis linked around 17,000 TCR beta sequences to specific HLA alleles. A total of 150 or so TCR beta chains were listed by the study as associated with cytomegalovirus. V-gene and J-gene trimming of TCR beta chains was associated with a missense DCLRE1C variant in a later genetic analysis, and the association was replicated in an independent cohort. Some IMGT-functional V segments, including TRBV6-2 and TRBV6-3, could not be told apart with the 87-base-pair reads, so those segments were excluded. Because HLA typing was missing for some donors at each locus, association tests included only the typed subset. Because counts were too low, seventeen rarely observed V segments, including chromosome 9 orphons, were left out of the earlier analysis of approximately 580 of the donors. In a later analysis, most CMV-associated TCR beta chains were found to appear HLA-restricted, with HLA associations seemingly driven largely by CMV exposure. Compared with equally common non-associated chains, HLA-associated TCR beta chains in a later analysis were more clonally expanded and had lower generation probabilities. Correlated functional status among segregating V segments might reflect linkage disequilibrium, but an unknown experimental factor could not be ruled out. The sequencing pipeline was judged likely to have produced a cluster of highly shared sequence variants as a technical artifact. In both the original and validation cohorts, the classifier was reported to diagnose cytomegalovirus status with high specificity and sensitivity. The cohort was sequenced for TCR beta chains only, and without alpha or paired-chain data the features that could be detected were limited. In a later analysis, several top co-occurrence clusters were reported to appear linked to parvovirus B19, influenza, CMV and Epstein-Barr virus. The presence/absence analyses assumed that sequencing depth was roughly uniform across donors, and that assumption may not be true.

The cohort was made up of around 720 healthy bone marrow donors. At the time of sampling, all cohort members were nominally healthy, though unrecorded immune exposures were likely present. The donor tested CMV seronegative, placing the donor among the 350 or so seronegative members of the cohort. A peripheral blood sample was collected from each donor, and TCR beta sequencing was performed on peripheral blood mononuclear cells. Genomic DNA was extracted from the blood cell samples with the Qiagen DNeasy Blood Extraction Kit. The library was obtained by the immunoSEQ multiplex PCR assay. For the multiplex PCR, a mixture combining 60 forward primers for TCR Vbeta segments and 13 reverse primers for TCR Jbeta segments was used. The CDR3 region of rearranged TCR beta genes was amplified from genomic DNA with a multiplex PCR assay. Amplified TCR beta libraries were sequenced as 87-base-pair reads on the Illumina HiSeq System. For the original study's pipeline: A later analysis counted approximately 84 million unique TCR beta chains across the 550 to 800 repertoires, and some 11 million of these chains were shared by at least two donors. A nearest-neighbor algorithm error-corrected the raw reads and collapsed the reads into unique sequences, merging closely related sequences to remove PCR and sequencing errors. Alignment of CDR3 sequences to IMGT reference sequences was used to assign V, D and J gene segments. For a sequence to be retained, at least a six-nucleotide match to both a V gene segment and a J gene segment was required. Rearrangements were classified as productive when the CDR3 lacked stop codons and remained in frame with V and J, and all other rearrangements were classified as non-productive. CDR3 was defined by IMGT convention, running from the second conserved V-encoded cysteine to the conserved J-encoded phenylalanine. The earlier analysis of around 640 of the donors excluded sequences that lacked an unambiguous match to a single V gene segment. An earlier analysis of approximately 590 of the donors classified V segments as functional when productive rearrangements were above 56.7% and as segregating when the standard deviation between donors was above 5%. To diagnose cytomegalovirus status from the catalog of TCR beta chain sequences, a statistical classification framework was built. In a later analysis, V and J genes were assigned by comparing TCR nucleotide sequences against IMGT/GENE-DB human TR gene sequences. In a later analysis, CDR3 sequences and most-parsimonious VDJ recombination scenarios were assigned using the TCRdist pipeline. In a later analysis, each TCR beta chain was defined by its CDR3 amino acid sequence together with its V-gene family, and reads without a unique V-gene family were excluded. As a way to deal with suspected cross-contamination and a sequencing artifact, a later analysis dropped 592 nucleotide sequences that were highly shared and had low generation probability. In a later analysis, a clonal expansion index for each public chain was calculated from normalized within-repertoire ranks of inferred template counts. A later analysis computed generation probabilities with a VDJ recombination model fitted to out-of-frame rearrangements, and checked the results against IGoR. A later analysis scored TCR-TCR, TCR-HLA and TCR-CMV co-occurrence with hypergeometric tests, applying a repertoire-size bias correction to TCR pairs. A later analysis estimated false discovery rates by permuting HLA or CMV assignments 20 times. A later analysis grouped co-occurring TCRs with DBSCAN, adding TCRdist sequence similarity when clustering within HLA-allele-positive subsets. For co-occurrence clustering, repertoires with fewer than 30,000 or more than 120,000 public chains were excluded, along with about five repertoires with anomalous nucleotide sharing. Imported from immuneACCESS, the table was reduced by TCRdb to in-frame sequences with V and J called. These copies leave out some clones; in studies compared against another copy, an unresolved V gene accounts for under half, and the cause of the remainder is not known. V and J calls and clone size are copied from that table; D and trimming were computed from the DNA. This sample is represented by more than 150,000 clones; roughly 87% of them were singletons. The ten largest clones take up 1.6% of the sample.

A word on this clone: The antigen it recognizes is unknown. Base qualities are not recorded, but no much larger clone differs from it by a single base.

Measured from the cysteine to the phenylalanine, the CDR3 is 14 residues long. Only the CDR3 region is kept as DNA, spanning 42 bases read in frame from base 1. CDR1 and CDR2, looked up from the germline V gene, are MNHEY and SVGAGI. V ends up 2 bases short and J 6 bases short, with an unmatched junction base count of 3. The TCR comes from a middle-aged man in good health and CMV-seronegative. Recombination linked TRBV6-5 to TRBJ1-5, and TRBD1 matches 8 of the central bases. The sample comprised PBMCs. In nucleotides, the sequence is TGTGCCAGCAGTTACGACAGGGGAGGTCAGCCCCAGCATTTT. This codes for CASSYDRGGQPQHF.